This TCR beta chain was found in a study of PD-1 blockade in classical Hodgkin lymphoma. Study-wide findings and caveats: With respect to the repertoire differences, their causes, possibly disease activity or prior therapy, remain undefined.

The time point: newly diagnosed, previously untreated cHL patient sample. From thawed PBMCs, magnetic negative selection was used to isolate the CD8+ T cells. Comparators were PBMCs taken from newly diagnosed, untreated classical Hodgkin lymphoma. With regard to this clone: Its antigen is not known.

Assay: immunoSEQ multiplex PCR; the TCRdb copy retains only in-frame clones and omits some. Seen here are about 10,000 clones, approximately 91% observed once, and the top ten hold roughly 8.7%. V lost 2 bases to trimming and J lost 5 bases, with 16 bases between them. Germline CDR1 SNHLY, CDR2 FYNNEI. The CDR3 is made up of 15 amino acids. The J gene is TRBJ2-7, the V gene TRBV2; the D gene could be TRBD1 or TRBD2 (7 bases each). This sequence originates from a human donor with classical Hodgkin lymphoma. The material sequenced was CD8+ T cells from blood. DNA of the CDR3: TGTGCCAGCAGTGAAAGACAGGGACTACTCCACGAGCAGTACTTC. This codes for CASSERQGLLHEQYF. The whole variable domain, remainder taken from reference TRBV2 and TRBJ2-7, is EPEVTQTPSHQVTQMGQEVILRCVPISNHLYFYWYRQILGQKVEFLVSFYNNEISEKSEIFDDQFSVERPDGSNFTLKIRSTKLEDSAMYFCASSERQGLLHEQYFGPGTRLTVT.